Many counts were recorded for the clone carrying this TCR beta chain. TCRdb independently ran MiXCR on the PCR reads; one entry per CDR3 protein. The table has some 680,000 distinct CDR3 sequences, over 25% seen once. This entry is derived from a study of molecular identifiers for immune sequencing clone quantification. V was cut by 5 bases and J by 0 bases, with 9 bases left in between. CDR3 length equals 14 residues. The germline V gene has CDR1 MDHEN and CDR2 SYDVKM. This chain links TRBV28 with TRBJ2-3, with D unclear. This receptor was obtained from a human donor in good health. Some libraries in this study had Jurkat cell RNA spiked in. Sequencing was done on a sample of naive CD8+ T cells from blood, with Jurkat cell RNA spiked in. Subset meaning: FACS-sorted CD8+CD4-CCR7+CD45RA+ naive T cells. The CDR3 here is CASSSLGSTDTQYF. CDR3 nucleotides: TGTGCCAGCAGTAGCCTCGGAAGCACAGATACGCAGTATTTT.